These 7 T cell receptor beta chains share one sample of origin, sequenced in a study of T cells in localized non-small cell lung cancer. The repertoire was sequenced with immunoSEQ multiplex PCR; TCRdb's copy has only in-frame clones and lacks some. The data show some 16,000 clones, approximately 85% seen once. Sequencing used peripheral blood, obtained before any cancer treatment. Source of these receptors: a male donor aged 60 or over with stage I lung adenocarcinoma.

The rearrangement links TRBV18 to TRBJ1-1; no reliable D call. V was shortened by 5 bases and J by 0 bases, with 16 bases between the two germline ends. The CDR3 runs 16 residues. Germline assignment: CDR1 KGHSH and CDR2 LQKENI. In DNA form, the CDR3 reads TGTGCCAGCTCATCGACCCCGATCGTCATGAACACTGAAGCTTTCTTT. It codes for CASSSTPIVMNTEAFF.

The chain has TRBV30 and TRBJ1-1; D not certain. The CDR3 has 11 residues. In germline, CDR1 is GTSNPN, CDR2 SVGIG (reference sequence). Trimming removed 1 base from V and 6 bases from J, with 6 bases in between. The CDR3 is CAWSGISEAFF. CDR3 in DNA: TGTGCCTGGAGTGGTATATCTGAAGCTTTCTTT.

CDR3 amino acids: CASSQNRVDTQYF. CDR3 DNA: TGCGCCAGCAGCCAGAACAGGGTGGATACGCAGTATTTT. The J gene is TRBJ2-3, the V gene TRBV4-1; tentatively, D is TRBD1 (6 bases). Germline CDR1 reads MGHRA; CDR2 reads YSYEKL. Trimming took 3 bases from V and 6 from J, leaving 10 bases between them. This CDR3 spans 13 amino acids.

This chain connects TRBV7-8 to TRBJ2-1; 9 bases line up with TRBD1. This CDR3 spans 15 amino acids. Germline assignment: CDR1 SGHVS and CDR2 FQNEAQ. Trimming removed 4 bases from V and 8 bases from J; junction bases left unmatched: 9. This chain's CDR3 is CASSYRTGVRDEQFF. CDR3 coding DNA: TGTGCCAGCAGCTATCGGACAGGGGTCAGGGATGAGCAGTTCTTC. Drawing the rest from reference TRBV7-8 and TRBJ2-1, the complete variable domain is GAGVSQSPRYKVAKRGQDVALRCDPISGHVSLFWYQQALGQGPEFLTYFQNEAQLDKSGLPSDRFFAERPEGSVSTLKIQRTQQEDSAVYLCASSYRTGVRDEQFFGPGTRLTVL.

This chain links TRBV16 with TRBJ1-2; D unresolved. The CDR3 runs to 12 residues. V was cut by 0 bases and J by 4 bases, with 3 bases left in between. Germline assignment: CDR1 KGHSY and CDR2 FQNENV. The CDR3 spells CASSQSSYGYTF. CDR3 bases: TGTGCCAGCAGCCAATCCTCCTATGGCTACACCTTC.

The chain uses TRBV28 and TRBJ2-7; perhaps TRBD2 as D (5 bases). This CDR3 contains 11 residues. The germline V and J ends were trimmed by 3 bases and 7 bases, with 7 bases remaining between them. From germline, CDR1 is MDHEN and CDR2 SYDVKM. The CDR3 sequence is CASSLRVEQYF. CDR3 nucleotides: TGTGCCAGCAGTTTGAGGGTAGAGCAGTACTTC.

The genes are TRBV6-5 and TRBJ2-7, with 7 bases aligning to TRBD1. The germline gives CDR1 MNHEY, CDR2 SVGAGI. With 7 bases clipped from V and 7 bases from J, the junction kept 16 bases outside the gene matches. This CDR3 region has 15 residues. For the CDR3, the DNA is TGTGCCAGCAACAAGAGAGCGCAGGGGGTGGGTGAGCAGTACTTC. Protein product: CASNKRAQGVGEQYF.